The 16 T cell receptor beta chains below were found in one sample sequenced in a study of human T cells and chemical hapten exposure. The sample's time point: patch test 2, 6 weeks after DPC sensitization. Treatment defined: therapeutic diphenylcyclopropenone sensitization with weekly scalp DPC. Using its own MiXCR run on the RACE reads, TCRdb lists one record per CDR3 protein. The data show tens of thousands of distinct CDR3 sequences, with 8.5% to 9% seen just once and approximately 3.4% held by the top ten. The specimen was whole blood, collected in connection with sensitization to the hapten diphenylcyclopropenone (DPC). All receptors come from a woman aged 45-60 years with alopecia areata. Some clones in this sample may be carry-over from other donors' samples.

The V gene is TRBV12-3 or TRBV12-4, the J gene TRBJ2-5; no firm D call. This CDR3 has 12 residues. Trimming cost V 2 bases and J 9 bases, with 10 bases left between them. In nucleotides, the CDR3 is TGTGCCAGCAGTTTAATACTACCCGCCCAGTACTTC. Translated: CASSLILPAQYF.

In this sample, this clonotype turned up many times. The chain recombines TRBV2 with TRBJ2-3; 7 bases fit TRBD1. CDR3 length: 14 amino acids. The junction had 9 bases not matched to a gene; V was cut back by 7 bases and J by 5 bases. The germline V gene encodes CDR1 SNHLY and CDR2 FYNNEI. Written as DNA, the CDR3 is TGTGCCAGCAAATCTACAGGGGTCGGAGATACGCAGTATTTT. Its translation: CASKSTGVGDTQYF.

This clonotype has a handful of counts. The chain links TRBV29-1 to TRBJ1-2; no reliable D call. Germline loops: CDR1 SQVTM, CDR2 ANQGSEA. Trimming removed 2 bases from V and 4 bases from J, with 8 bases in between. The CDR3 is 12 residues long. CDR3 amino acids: CSVEQFFYGYTF. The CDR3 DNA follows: TGCAGCGTTGAACAGTTTTTCTATGGCTACACCTTC.

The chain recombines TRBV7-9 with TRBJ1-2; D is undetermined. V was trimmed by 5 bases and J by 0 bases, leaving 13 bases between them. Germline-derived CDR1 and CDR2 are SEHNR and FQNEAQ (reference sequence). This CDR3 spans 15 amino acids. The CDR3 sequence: CASSPGAAANYGYTF. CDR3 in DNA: TGTGCCAGCAGCCCAGGTGCGGCAGCTAACTATGGCTACACCTTC. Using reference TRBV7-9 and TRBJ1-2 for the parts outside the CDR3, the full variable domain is DTGVSQNPRHKITKRGQNVTFRCDPISEHNRLYWYRQTLGQGPEFLTYFQNEAQLEKSRLLSDRFSAERPKGSFSTLEIQRTEQGDSAMYLCASSPGAAANYGYTFGSGTRLTVV.

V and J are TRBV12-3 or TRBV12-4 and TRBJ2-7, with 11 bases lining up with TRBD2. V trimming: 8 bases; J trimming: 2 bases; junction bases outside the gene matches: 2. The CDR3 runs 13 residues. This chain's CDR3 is CASAGLAAYEQYF. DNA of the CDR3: TGTGCCAGCGCGGGACTAGCGGCCTACGAGCAGTACTTC.

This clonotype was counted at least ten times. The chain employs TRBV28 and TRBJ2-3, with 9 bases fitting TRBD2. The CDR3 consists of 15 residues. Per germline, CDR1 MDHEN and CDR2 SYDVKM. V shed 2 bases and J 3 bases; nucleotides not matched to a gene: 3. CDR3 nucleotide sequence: TGTGCCAGCAGTTTAGCGGGAGGGCCTACAGATACGCAGTATTTT. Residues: CASSLAGGPTDTQYF.

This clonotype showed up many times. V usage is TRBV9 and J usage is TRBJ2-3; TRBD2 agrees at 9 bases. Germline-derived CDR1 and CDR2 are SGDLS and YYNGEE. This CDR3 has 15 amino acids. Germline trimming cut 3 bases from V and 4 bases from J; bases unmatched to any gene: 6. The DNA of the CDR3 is TGTGCCAGCAGCGCTATAGCGGGAGAGTCAGATACGCAGTATTTT. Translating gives CASSAIAGESDTQYF.

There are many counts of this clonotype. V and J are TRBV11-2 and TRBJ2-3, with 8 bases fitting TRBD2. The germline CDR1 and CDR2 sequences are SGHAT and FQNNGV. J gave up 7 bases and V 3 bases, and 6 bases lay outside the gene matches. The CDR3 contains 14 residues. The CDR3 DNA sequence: TGTGCCAGCAGCTTCGGACTAGCTGAGAATACGCAGTATTTT. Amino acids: CASSFGLAENTQYF.

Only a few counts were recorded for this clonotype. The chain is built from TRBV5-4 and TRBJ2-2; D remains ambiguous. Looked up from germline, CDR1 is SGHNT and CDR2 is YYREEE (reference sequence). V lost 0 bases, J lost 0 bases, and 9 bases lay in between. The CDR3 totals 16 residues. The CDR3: CASSLDGKSNTGELFF. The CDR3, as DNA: TGTGCCAGCAGCTTGGATGGGAAATCGAACACCGGGGAGCTGTTTTTT.

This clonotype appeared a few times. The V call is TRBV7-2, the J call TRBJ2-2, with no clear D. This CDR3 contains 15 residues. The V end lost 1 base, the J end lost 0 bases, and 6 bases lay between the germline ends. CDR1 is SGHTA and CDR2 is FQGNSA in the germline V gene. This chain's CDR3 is CASSLGYANTGELFF. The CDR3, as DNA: TGTGCCAGCAGCTTAGGGTACGCGAACACCGGGGAGCTGTTTTTT.

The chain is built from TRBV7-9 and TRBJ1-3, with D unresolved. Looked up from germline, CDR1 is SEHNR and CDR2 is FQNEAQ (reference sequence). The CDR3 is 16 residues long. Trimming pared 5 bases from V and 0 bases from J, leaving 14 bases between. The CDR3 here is CASSPELAYSGNTIYF. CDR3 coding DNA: TGTGCCAGCAGCCCCGAACTCGCCTACTCTGGAAACACCATATATTTT.

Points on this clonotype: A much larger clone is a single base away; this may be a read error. In nucleotides, the CDR3 is TGTGCCAGCAGCCCCCGCGGGGCCGACAATCAGCCCCAGCATTTT. Its protein product is CASSPRGADNQPQHF. The chain joins TRBV7-2 to TRBJ1-5, with D perhaps TRBD1 (5 bases). The CDR3 length is 15 residues. Germline CDR1 SGHTA, CDR2 FQGNSA. V was clipped by 5 bases and J by 3 bases, with 14 bases between them.

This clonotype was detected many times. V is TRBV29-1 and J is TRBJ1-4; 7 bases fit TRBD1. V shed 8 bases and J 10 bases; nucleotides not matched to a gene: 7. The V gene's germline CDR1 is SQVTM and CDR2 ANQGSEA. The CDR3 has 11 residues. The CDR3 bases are TGCAGCTCCCGGACAGGAGGAAAACTGTTTTTT. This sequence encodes CSSRTGGKLFF.

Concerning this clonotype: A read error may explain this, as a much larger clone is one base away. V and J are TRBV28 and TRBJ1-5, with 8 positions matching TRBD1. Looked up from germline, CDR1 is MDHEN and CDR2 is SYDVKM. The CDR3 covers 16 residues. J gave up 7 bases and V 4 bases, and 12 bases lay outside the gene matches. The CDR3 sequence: CASSSSVTGDWQPQHF. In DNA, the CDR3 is TGTGCCAGCAGTTCCTCCGTGACAGGGGACTGGCAGCCCCAGCATTTT.

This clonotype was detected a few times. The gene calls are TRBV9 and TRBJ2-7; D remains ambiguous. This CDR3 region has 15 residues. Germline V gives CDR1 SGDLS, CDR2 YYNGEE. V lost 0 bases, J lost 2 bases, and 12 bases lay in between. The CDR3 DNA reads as TGTGCCAGCAGCGTAGGCCCCCTATCTACCTACGAGCAGTACTTC. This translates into CASSVGPLSTYEQYF.

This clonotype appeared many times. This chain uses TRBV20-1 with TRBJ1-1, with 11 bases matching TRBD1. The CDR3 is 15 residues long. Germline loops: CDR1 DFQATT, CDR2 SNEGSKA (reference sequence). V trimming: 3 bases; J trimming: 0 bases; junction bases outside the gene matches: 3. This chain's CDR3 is CSASGQGAMNTEAFF. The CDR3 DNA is TGCAGTGCTAGTGGACAGGGGGCAATGAACACTGAAGCTTTCTTT.